These T cell receptor beta chains were read from a single sample in a study of T cells in Graves' hyperthyroidism and ophthalmopathy. One entry per CDR3 protein results from TCRdb running MiXCR on the multiplex PCR reads. The sample lists around 600,000 distinct CDR3 sequences; about a sixth were seen once. Sequencing was done on a sample of blood. The source of these receptors is a woman aged 40-49 years with Graves' ophthalmopathy. The CDR3 runs from the conserved cysteine through the conserved F or W. Only some rows state a clone size, as once, few, many or a class for expanded clones.

v_call clone_size cdr3_aa
TRBV3-1 many CASSPSGDRYNEQFF
TRBV28 - CASSSATDSSYEQYF
TRBV11-2 - CASSSQQETQYF
TRBV12-3/TRBV12-4 many CASSSPGGYNQPQHF
TRBV28 - CASRLDGVPFNYGYTF
TRBV12-3/TRBV12-4 - CASSQNTIYF
TRBV5-1 many CASSFIKEGGTEAFF
TRBV7-9 many CASSLTGLDSPLHF
TRBV7-8 many CASTNGLAGFTGELFF
TRBV2 many CASSDAGSNEKLFF
TRBV7-8 many CASSLFPGELFF
TRBV5-1 few CASSSGTGGPETQYF
TRBV6-5 few CASSYSRQVRAGELFF
TRBV2 - CASSPFSQETQYF
TRBV6-2/TRBV6-3 many CASRANRVGLSNQPQHF
TRBV6-1 few CATKPGQNTDTQYF
TRBV3-1 many CASSQDGGLRYNSPLHF